One T cell receptor (beta chain) is described in this entry. There are a few counts of this clonotype. The antigen it binds to is not known. Base qualities are not at hand, and no much larger clone is one base apart. The library was generated by RT-PCR. TCRdb records Illumina HiSeq 2500 as the sequencer. Using fastp trimming at Q25 and MiXCR clonotype assembly, TCRdb reanalyzed the public sequencing data and kept in-frame beta chains. Rows are combined by CDR3 protein, so each entry shows the most common genes and DNA. The sample table shows fewer than 700,000 distinct CDR3 sequences, and roughly 13% are seen once. The ten biggest clones cover around 13% of the sample. What the time point label conveys for this sample: 45 days after influenza vaccine administration. V loses 3 bases, J loses 1 base, and the germline ends lie 6 bases apart. CDR1 and CDR2, looked up from the germline V gene (reference sequence), are DFQATT and SNEGSKA. The CDR3 starts with the cysteine, ends with the phenylalanine, and has 12 residues. Kept here is only the CDR3 DNA, which spans 36 bases and is read in frame from base 1.

The source of the sample is a study of response to subunit inactivated influenza vaccine (dated by TCRdb to 2016 to 2019). Some background on the complete study: Deep quantitative profiling of the T cell receptor repertoire was used in the study to follow responses to a trivalent subunit inactivated influenza vaccine.

The study at large found these results: The authors suggested that each seasonal influenza vaccination may recruit only a limited number of new T cells.

This sequence was found in a man in his fifties who received an inactivated influenza vaccine. Donor details come from another sample of the same person, matched by shared clones. The rearrangement joined TRBV20-1 to TRBJ1-1; no D segment can be confidently identified. The specimen comprised PBMCs from blood, sampled about 6 weeks after vaccination. The CDR3 region has the sequence CSASPKNTEAFF. The nucleotide sequence is TGCAGTGCTAGCCCCAAGAACACTGAAGCTTTCTTT.